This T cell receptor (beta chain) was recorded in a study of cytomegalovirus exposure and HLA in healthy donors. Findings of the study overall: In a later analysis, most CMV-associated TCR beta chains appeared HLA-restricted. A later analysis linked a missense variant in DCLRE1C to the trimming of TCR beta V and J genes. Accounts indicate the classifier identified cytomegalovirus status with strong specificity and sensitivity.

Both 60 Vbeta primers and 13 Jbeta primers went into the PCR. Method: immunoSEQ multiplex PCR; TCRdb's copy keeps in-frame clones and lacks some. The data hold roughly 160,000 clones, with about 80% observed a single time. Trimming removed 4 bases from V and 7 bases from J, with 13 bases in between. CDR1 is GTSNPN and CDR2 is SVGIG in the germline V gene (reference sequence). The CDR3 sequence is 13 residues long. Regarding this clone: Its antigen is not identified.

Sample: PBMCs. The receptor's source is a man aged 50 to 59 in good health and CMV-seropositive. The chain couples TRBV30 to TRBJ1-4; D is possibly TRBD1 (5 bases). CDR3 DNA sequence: TGTGCCTGGAACGCCAGGGAAAGTGAAAAACTGTTTTTT. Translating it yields CAWNARESEKLFF. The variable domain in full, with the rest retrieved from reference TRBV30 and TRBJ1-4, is SQTIHQWPATLVQPVGSPLSLECTVEGTSNPNLYWYRQAAGRGLQLLFYSVGIGQISSEVPQNLSASRPQDRQFILSSKKLLLSDSGFYLCAWNARESEKLFFGSGTQLSVL.